The source of this T cell receptor (beta chain) is a study of shared clonotypes between healthy human individuals. The CDR3 contains 14 residues. The germline V and J ends were trimmed by 1 base and 2 bases, with 6 bases remaining between them. Per germline, CDR1 MGHRA and CDR2 YSYEKL. Repertoires were generated with immunoSEQ multiplex PCR, while TCRdb's copy carries only in-frame clones and drops some. The sample consists of some 1,400,000 clones, 96% of them appearing once. The source material was naive CD4+ T cells sorted from blood. Subset here: CD45RA+ positively selected. V is TRBV4-1 and J is TRBJ1-3; D is ambiguous. The TCR was taken from a man in his thirties or forties in good health. For the CDR3, the DNA is TGCGCCAGCAGCCAAGTCGGCACTGGAAACACCATATATTTT. Translated: CASSQVGTGNTIYF.